This T cell receptor beta chain was profiled in a study of OX40 agonist ivuxolimab in advanced cancers. Assay used: immunoSEQ multiplex PCR; TCRdb lists only in-frame clones, some missing. The sample shows around 24,000 clones, about four fifths of them seen only once. Germline lookup yields CDR1 MNHEY and CDR2 SMNVEV (reference sequence). The length of the CDR3 is 15 residues. V lost 2 bases and J lost 3, with 11 bases in between. Material: CD4+ or CD8+ T cells sorted from blood, obtained in a trial of the OX40 agonist ivuxolimab. V is TRBV27 and J is TRBJ1-5, with TRBD1 as a possible D gene (6 bases). The TCR originated in an adult with an advanced solid tumor such as melanoma, head and neck, liver or kidney cancer. The CDR3 loop reads CASSLGWGANQPQHF. The CDR3 nucleotides read TGTGCCAGCAGTTTAGGTTGGGGGGCCAATCAGCCCCAGCATTTT.